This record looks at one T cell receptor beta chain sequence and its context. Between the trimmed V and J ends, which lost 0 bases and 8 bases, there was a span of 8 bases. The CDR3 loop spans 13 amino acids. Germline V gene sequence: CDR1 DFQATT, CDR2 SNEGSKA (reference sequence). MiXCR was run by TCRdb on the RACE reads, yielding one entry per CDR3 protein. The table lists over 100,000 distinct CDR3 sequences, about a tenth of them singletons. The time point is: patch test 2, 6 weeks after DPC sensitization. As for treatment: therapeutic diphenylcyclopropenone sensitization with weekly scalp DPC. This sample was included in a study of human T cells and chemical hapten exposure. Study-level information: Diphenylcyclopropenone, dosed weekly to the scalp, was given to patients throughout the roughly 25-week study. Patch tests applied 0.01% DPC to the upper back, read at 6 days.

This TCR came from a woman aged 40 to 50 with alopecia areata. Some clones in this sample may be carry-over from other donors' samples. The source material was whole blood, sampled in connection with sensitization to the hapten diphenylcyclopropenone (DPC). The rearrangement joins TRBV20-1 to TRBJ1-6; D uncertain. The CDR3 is CSARDLEDSPLHF. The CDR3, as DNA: TGCAGTGCTAGAGATCTAGAGGATTCACCCCTCCACTTT.